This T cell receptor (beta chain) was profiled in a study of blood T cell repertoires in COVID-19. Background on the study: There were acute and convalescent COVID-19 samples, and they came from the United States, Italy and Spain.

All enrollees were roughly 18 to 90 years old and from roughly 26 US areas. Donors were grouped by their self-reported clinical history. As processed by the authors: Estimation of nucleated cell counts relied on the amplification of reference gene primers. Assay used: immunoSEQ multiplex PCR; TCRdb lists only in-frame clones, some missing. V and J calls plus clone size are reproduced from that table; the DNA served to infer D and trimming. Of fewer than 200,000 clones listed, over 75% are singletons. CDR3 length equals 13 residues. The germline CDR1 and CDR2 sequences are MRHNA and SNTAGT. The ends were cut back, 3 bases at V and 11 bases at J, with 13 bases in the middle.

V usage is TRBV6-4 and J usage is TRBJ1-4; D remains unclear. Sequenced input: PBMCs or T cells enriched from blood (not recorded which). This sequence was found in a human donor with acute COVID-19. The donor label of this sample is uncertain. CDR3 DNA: TGTGCCAGCAGTGAAATCCCATCGGGGAAACTGTTTTTT. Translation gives CASSEIPSGKLFF.